Each of the 8 T cell receptor beta chains below was sequenced from the same sample in a study of blood T cell repertoires in COVID-19. The protocol was immunoSEQ multiplex PCR, while the TCRdb copy is restricted to in-frame clones and leaves out a portion. The repertoire holds fewer than 250,000 clones, around 86% seen once, with 20% to 25% in the top ten. Source material: PBMCs or T cells enriched from blood (not recorded which). The receptor source for this set is a woman in her thirties or forties in a cohort exposed to, infected with or recovered from COVID-19 (not recorded which).

The chain uses TRBV5-1 and TRBJ2-7, with D possibly TRBD1 on 6 matching bases. This CDR3 has 12 amino acids. Trimming removed 3 bases at V and 5 bases at J, with 9 bases between. Germline loops: CDR1 SGHRS, CDR2 YFSETQ. The CDR3 DNA sequence: TGCGCCAGCAGCTGGGGGACAAACGAGCAGTACTTC. Translated, it gives CASSWGTNEQYF.

This chain links TRBV2 with TRBJ1-4, with TRBD1 matching 7 bases. CDR3 length: 15 amino acids. The V segment lost 6 bases and the J segment 3 bases; nucleotides outside the gene matches: 7. Germline V gene lookup returns CDR1 SNHLY and CDR2 FYNNEI. The DNA of the CDR3 is TGTGCCAGCAGACCCACAGGGGCAGCTAATGAAAAACTGTTTTTT. Encoded protein: CASRPTGAANEKLFF.

The chain carries TRBV12-5 and TRBJ2-1; D gene unclear. Trimming took 6 bases from V and 8 from J, leaving 17 bases between them. The CDR3 sequence is 14 residues long. Germline V gene lookup returns CDR1 LGHNT and CDR2 FRNRAP. The CDR3 region has the DNA TGTGCTAGTGGACCTCCCGTGAGTATGGATGAGCAGTTCTTC. Translation gives CASGPPVSMDEQFF.

The genes are TRBV10-2 and TRBJ1-2, with 8 positions matching TRBD1. CDR3 size: 14 residues. V lost 5 bases to trimming and J lost 4 bases; unmatched junction nucleotides: 6. Germline CDR1 and CDR2: WSHSY and SAAADI. The CDR3 protein is CASSTDRGFYGYTF. The CDR3 bases are TGCGCCAGCAGTACCGACAGGGGTTTCTATGGCTACACCTTC.

Only one count was recorded for this clone. This chain links TRBV4-1 with TRBJ1-2, with TRBD1 matching 9 bases. This CDR3 has 17 residues. Looked up from germline, CDR1 is MGHRA and CDR2 is YSYEKL. The J segment lost 4 bases and the V segment lost 0 bases, leaving 9 bases of the junction unmatched. CDR3: CASSQDWNRGQLYGYTF. CDR3 bases: TGCGCCAGCAGCCAAGATTGGAACAGGGGGCAACTCTATGGCTACACCTTC.

This clone was picked up a small number of times. This chain links TRBV28 with TRBJ2-7, with D possibly matching TRBD2 (6 bases). V dropped 6 bases and J dropped 9 bases, with 12 bases sitting between them. CDR1 MDHEN and CDR2 SYDVKM come from the germline V gene. This CDR3 is built from 11 residues. The CDR3 sequence is CASSFLEGQYF. For the CDR3, the DNA is TGTGCCAGCAGCTTTTTGGAGGGGCAGTACTTC.

This chain connects TRBV19 to TRBJ2-2, with TRBD1 matching over 11 bases. Germline V lookup: CDR1 LNHDA, CDR2 SQIVND (reference sequence). The CDR3 extends over 16 amino acids. The V gene end was trimmed by 6 bases and the J gene end by 7 bases; junction bases not matched to a gene: 10. As DNA, the CDR3 is TGTGCCAGTAGACCTGGACAGGGGGCGCGAGGCGGGGAGCTGTTTTTT. Its protein is CASRPGQGARGGELFF.

The chain uses TRBV5-1 and TRBJ2-5, with unresolved D. CDR1 and CDR2 from the germline V gene are SGHRS and YFSETQ. Trimming took off 2 bases at V and 3 bases at J, with 11 bases between the two ends. CDR3 length equals 14 residues. In DNA form, the CDR3 reads TGCGCCAGCAGCTTTCTAAACGGAGAAGAGACCCAGTACTTC. It translates to CASSFLNGEETQYF.